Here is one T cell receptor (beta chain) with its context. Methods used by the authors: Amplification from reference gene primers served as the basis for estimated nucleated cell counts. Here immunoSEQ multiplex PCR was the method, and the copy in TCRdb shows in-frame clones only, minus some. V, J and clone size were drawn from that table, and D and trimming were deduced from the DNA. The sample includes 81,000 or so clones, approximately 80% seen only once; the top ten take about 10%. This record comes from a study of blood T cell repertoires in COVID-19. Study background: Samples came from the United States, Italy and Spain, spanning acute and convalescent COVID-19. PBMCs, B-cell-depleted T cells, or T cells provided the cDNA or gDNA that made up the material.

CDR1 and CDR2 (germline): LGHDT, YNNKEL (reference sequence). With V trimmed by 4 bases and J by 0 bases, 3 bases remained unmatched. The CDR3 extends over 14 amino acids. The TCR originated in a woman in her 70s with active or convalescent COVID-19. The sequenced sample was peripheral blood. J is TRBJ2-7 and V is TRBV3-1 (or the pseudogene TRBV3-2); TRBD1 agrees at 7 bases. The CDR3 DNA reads TGTGCCAGCAGCCCGACAGGGTCCTCCTACGAGCAGTACTTC. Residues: CASSPTGSSYEQYF.